The T cell receptor (beta chain) under discussion was sequenced for a study of T cells after posttransplantation cyclophosphamide. Study observations and caveats: Donor CD8+ memory clones often dominated recipient blood repertoires at later times. Blood and skin or GI T cell repertoires showed limited TRB overlap. After PTCy, TRB diversity resembled that of CNI/methotrexate controls.

The V gene end was trimmed by 3 bases and the J gene end by 6 bases; junction bases not matched to a gene: 10. This CDR3 has 16 amino acids. Germline CDR1 reads MNHEY; CDR2 reads SMNVEV (reference sequence). TCRdb's copy holds only in-frame clones and misses some; the assay was immunoSEQ multiplex PCR. The table records fewer than 7,500 clones, less than 2% of them present only once. A marrow graft followed busulfan-fludarabine conditioning, with cyclophosphamide on days +3 and +4. This clone was seen a few times. Its antigen remains unknown. The V gene is TRBV27, the J gene TRBJ2-1, with TRBD2 identical over 8 bases. This specimen consisted of PBMCs, obtained around 250 days after a stem cell transplant with posttransplant cyclophosphamide. This TCR was sampled from a young adult male patient who received an allogeneic stem cell transplant from a related donor, was CMV-positive, and had no GVHD. Some of these T cells may belong to the graft donor. The CDR3 is CASSFGRRGAGNEQFF. The CDR3 coding sequence is TGTGCCAGCAGTTTTGGGCGGCGGGGGGCGGGCAATGAGCAGTTCTTC.